These 2 T cell receptor beta chains originate from one sample sequenced in a study of blood T cell repertoires in COVID-19. Clones were read by immunoSEQ multiplex PCR, and TCRdb kept only the in-frame ones, dropping some. The sample includes under 250,000 clones, around 90% of them seen just once. The sequencing input was peripheral blood. All receptors derive from a man aged 55-75 years who had recovered from COVID-19.

V gene TRBV11-3 combines with J gene TRBJ2-3; D gene ambiguous. CDR1 and CDR2 (germline): SGHNT, YENEEA. The length of the CDR3 is 17 residues. Trimming shortened V by 5 bases and J by 4 bases, and 22 bases separated the two germline ends. This chain's CDR3 is CASSLPGGYEVADTQYF. The DNA for the CDR3 is TGTGCCAGCAGCCTCCCGGGTGGCTACGAGGTGGCAGATACGCAGTATTTT.

The CDR3 reads CASSEIGGNQPQHF. The CDR3, as DNA: TGTGCCAGCAGTGAGATAGGGGGCAATCAGCCCCAGCATTTT. The chain is built from TRBV6-2 or TRBV6-3 and TRBJ1-5, with a possible D match to TRBD1 (5 bases). The CDR3 sequence is 14 residues long. Germline loops: CDR1 MNHEY, CDR2 SVGEGT. V was clipped by 5 bases and J by 2 bases, with 10 bases between them.